A single sample gave rise to the 8 T cell receptor beta chains below, sequenced in a study of radiotherapy plus CTLA-4 blockade in lung cancer. Measured with immunoSEQ multiplex PCR; TCRdb has only the in-frame clones, and not every one. Among fewer than 150,000 clones, 78% were seen once, and the ten largest hold 4% to 6%. This specimen was peripheral blood, taken from a patient treated with radiotherapy plus ipilimumab. The receptors derive from a human donor with non-small cell lung cancer who had a partial response to radiotherapy plus ipilimumab.

This clone was recorded a few times. V usage is TRBV7-2 and J usage is TRBJ1-1; D ambiguous. Germline V CDR1 and CDR2: SGHTA, FQGNSA. CDR3 length equals 11 residues. V was trimmed by 5 bases and J by 10 bases, leaving 11 bases between them. The CDR3 DNA follows: TGTGCCAGCAGCCCAGACTTAGTAGCTTTCTTT. It yields the protein CASSPDLVAFF.

This sequence joins TRBV30 and TRBJ2-7; 8 bases are shared with TRBD2. V shed 5 bases, J shed 6 bases, and the junction held 9 bases outside the gene matches. Germline V CDR1 and CDR2: GTSNPN, SVGIG (reference sequence). CDR3 length equals 13 residues. The CDR3 DNA is TGTGCCTGGGCAACCCGGGAGGGTGGCGAGCAGTACTTC. Translating gives CAWATREGGEQYF.

This clone was counted a single time. This chain uses TRBV14 with TRBJ1-4; 7 nucleotides align to TRBD1. Unmatched junction bases numbered 5, after V lost 3 bases and J lost 1 base. Germline-derived CDR1 and CDR2 are SGHDN and FVKESK. The CDR3 loop spans 16 amino acids. CDR3 bases: TGTGCCAGCAGCCACCTGACAGGGCAAACTAATGAAAAACTGTTTTTT. Translation gives CASSHLTGQTNEKLFF.

The rearrangement joins TRBV10-3 to TRBJ2-6; 12 bases agree with TRBD2. The CDR3 length is 17 residues. Losses at the gene ends were 5 bases for V and 3 bases for J; bases not matched to a gene: 5. Germline V gene data show CDR1 as ENHRY and CDR2 as SYGVKD. CDR3 in DNA: TGTGCCATCAGTACCCTAGCGGGAGGGTTTGGGGCCAACGTCCTGACTTTC. This codes for CAISTLAGGFGANVLTF.

This clone is medium-sized. This chain joins TRBV4-3 and TRBJ1-5; possibly TRBD1 for D (5 bases). CDR1 and CDR2 from the germline V gene are LGHNA and YSLEER. The CDR3 consists of 17 residues. V lost 0 bases, J lost 0 bases, and 12 bases lay in between. The CDR3 reads CASSQDPQAYSNQPQHF. CDR3 coding DNA: TGCGCCAGCAGCCAAGATCCACAGGCCTATAGCAATCAGCCCCAGCATTTT.

This clone turned up a few times. The J gene is TRBJ2-7, the V gene TRBV6-5; tentatively, D is TRBD2 (6 bases). Trimming removed 7 bases from V and 6 bases from J, with 19 bases in between. The CDR3 runs 14 residues. CDR1 is MNHEY and CDR2 is SVGAGI in the germline V gene. CDR3 nucleotide sequence: TGTGCCAGCAAACTGGCCCTCGGGAGCTCCGAGCAGTACGTC. Translated, it gives CASKLALGSSEQYV.

V and J are TRBV27 and TRBJ1-2, with D uncertain. CDR1 and CDR2 from the germline V gene are MNHEY and SMNVEV (reference sequence). The ends were cut back, 5 bases at V and 0 bases at J, with 7 bases in the middle. There are 13 residues in the CDR3. The CDR3 sequence is CASSNSANYGYTF. The CDR3 DNA reads TGTGCCAGCAGTAACAGTGCTAACTATGGCTACACCTTC.

This chain uses TRBV28 with TRBJ1-1, with D maybe TRBD1 (6 bases). Germline V gene data show CDR1 as MDHEN and CDR2 as SYDVKM. The CDR3 loop spans 14 amino acids. The V gene lost 3 bases and the J gene lost 5 bases, with 13 bases spanning the gap. As DNA, the CDR3 is TGTGCCAGCAGTTTGGGAGGGGGTAAGACTGAAGCTTTCTTT. Translation: CASSLGGGKTEAFF.